Reported below is one T cell receptor beta chain. Germline CDR1 reads MNHEY; CDR2 reads SVGAGI. The V end was cut by 4 bases, the J end by 7 bases, with 7 bases between. This CDR3 comprises 11 residues. PCR amplification relied on 60 Vbeta primers (plus 13 Jbeta primers). Produced via immunoSEQ multiplex PCR; TCRdb's table is partial and in-frame only. The sample records some 140,000 clones, over 70% being singletons. These data belong to a study of cytomegalovirus exposure and HLA in healthy donors. The chain links TRBV6-5 to TRBJ1-2; D is uncertain. The specimen sequenced was PBMCs. This receptor was obtained from a woman between 18 and 29 years old in good health and CMV-seronegative. CDR3 nucleotides: TGTGCCAGCAGTTTATCGGTTGGCTACACCTTC. Residues: CASSLSVGYTF.